These 14 T cell receptor beta chains originate from one sample sequenced in a study of beta chain features in type 1 diabetes. As every portion of the isolated RNA was reverse transcribed, the sequencing read expressed TCRB transcripts. The repertoire was sequenced with immunoSEQ multiplex PCR; TCRdb's copy has only in-frame clones and lacks some. The table records about 220,000 clones, roughly a tenth of them present only once. Material: central memory CD4+ T cells from blood. Receptor source: a man aged 18 to 29 in good health.

The sample holds a few counts of this clone. Written as DNA, the CDR3 is TGTGCCAGCAGTGAAATAAGAGAGCAGTACTTC. As protein: CASSEIREQYF. The chain links TRBV6-1 to TRBJ2-7; D is unclear. The length of the CDR3 is 11 residues. Germline loops: CDR1 MNHNS, CDR2 SASEGT. Deletions cut 2 bases from V and 7 bases from J, with 6 bases between.

This chain connects TRBV7-3 to TRBJ2-2; D is uncertain. Germline CDR1 SGHTA, CDR2 FQGTGA. V lost 0 bases and J lost 4, with 6 bases in between. This CDR3 spans 14 amino acids. CDR3 in amino acids: CASSLTVTTGELFF. The CDR3, as DNA: TGTGCCAGCAGCTTAACAGTCACCACCGGGGAGCTGTTTTTT.

This clone came up many times. CDR3 DNA sequence: TGTGCCAGCAGTCCAGGACAGTCTGGGGAGACCCAGTACTTC. This sequence encodes CASSPGQSGETQYF. V usage is TRBV27 and J usage is TRBJ2-5, with D tentatively TRBD1 (6 bases). There are 14 residues in the CDR3. CDR1 is MNHEY, CDR2 SMNVEV, per germline (reference sequence). The V end was cut by 5 bases, the J end by 5 bases, with 15 bases between.

This clone was recorded many times. The rearrangement links TRBV14 to TRBJ1-1; D not certain. Germline assignment: CDR1 SGHDN and CDR2 FVKESK. The CDR3 has 14 amino acids. Between the trimmed V and J ends, which lost 4 bases and 4 bases, there was a span of 13 bases. This chain's CDR3 is CASSPRWVITEAFF. In nucleotides, the CDR3 is TGTGCCAGCAGCCCTCGGTGGGTAATCACTGAAGCTTTCTTT.

This clone was seen a handful of times. This likely reflects a read error, since a far larger clone is one base away. V and J are TRBV14 and TRBJ2-6; TRBD2 might be the D (6 bases). The CDR3 loop spans 16 amino acids. Trimming left V 6 bases short and J 2 bases short, with 14 bases between. Germline CDR1 is SGHDN and CDR2 is FVKESK. The CDR3 nucleotides read TGTGCCAGCAGTAGGGTCGGGAGCGCTGGGGCCAACGTCCTGACTTTC. It encodes CASSRVGSAGANVLTF.

In this sample, this clone turned up a few times. This rearrangement joins TRBV23-1 to TRBJ2-4; 7 bases fit TRBD2. TRBV23-1 is an ORF, and what it does is uncertain. J lost 5 bases, V lost 4 bases, and 14 bases had no gene match. The length of the CDR3 is 17 residues. In nucleotides, the CDR3 is TGCGCCAGCAGTCCGCTTCCCAGCGGGGTTAGCCAAAACATTCAGTACTTC. Translation: CASSPLPSGVSQNIQYF.

The rearrangement links TRBV19 to TRBJ2-3, with 8 nucleotides matching TRBD1. This CDR3 comprises 15 residues. V lost 2 bases to trimming and J lost 4 bases; unmatched junction nucleotides: 5. Germline CDR1 LNHDA, CDR2 SQIVND (reference sequence). This chain's CDR3 is CASSIRTGFADTQYF. The CDR3 nucleotides are TGTGCCAGTAGTATAAGGACAGGGTTCGCAGATACGCAGTATTTT. The full variable domain, with the rest looked up from reference TRBV19 and TRBJ2-3, is DGGITQSPKYLFRKEGQNVTLSCEQNLNHDAMYWYRQDPGQGLRLIYYSQIVNDFQKGDIAEGYSVSREKKESFPLTVTSAQKNPTAFYLCASSIRTGFADTQYFGPGTRLTVL.

V is TRBV30 and J is TRBJ2-3; D possibly corresponds to TRBD1 (6 bases). Trimming left V 4 bases short and J 1 base short, with 15 bases between. Germline lookup yields CDR1 GTSNPN and CDR2 SVGIG (reference sequence). The CDR3 covers 15 residues. The CDR3 coding sequence is TGTGCCTGGATGGGGGCAGGGCATGGCACAGATACGCAGTATTTT. It encodes CAWMGAGHGTDTQYF.

The chain combines TRBV11-2 with TRBJ1-1; no clear D. The CDR3 covers 14 residues. The ends were cut back, 0 bases at V and 1 base at J, with 6 bases in the middle. Per the germline V gene, CDR1 is SGHAT and CDR2 is FQNNGV. The CDR3 DNA sequence: TGTGCCAGCAGCTTAGACCCGTCGAACACTGAAGCTTTCTTT. This sequence encodes CASSLDPSNTEAFF.

The chain couples TRBV28 to TRBJ2-7, with TRBD1 matching over 7 bases. The CDR3 spans 15 residues. The V gene end was trimmed by 6 bases and the J gene end by 0 bases; junction bases not matched to a gene: 8. Germline CDR1 and CDR2: MDHEN and SYDVKM. The CDR3 loop reads CASRSPGTASYEQYF. CDR3 bases: TGTGCCAGCAGGTCACCCGGGACAGCCTCCTACGAGCAGTACTTC. Looking up the rest from reference TRBV28 and TRBJ2-7 gives the full variable domain: DVKVTQSSRYLVKRTGEKVFLECVQDMDHENMFWYRQDPGLGLRLIYFSYDVKMKEKGDIPEGYSVSREKKERFSLILESASTNQTSMYLCASRSPGTASYEQYFGPGTRLTVT.

This clone has a handful of counts. This chain joins TRBV6-6 and TRBJ2-5; TRBD2 aligns across 9 bases. The CDR3 extends over 14 amino acids. Looked up from germline, CDR1 is MNHNY and CDR2 is SVGAGI (reference sequence). V lost 5 bases and J lost 11; bases outside the gene matches: 12. CDR3 residues: CASSPGTSWGEQYF. Here the CDR3 DNA reads TGTGCCAGCAGTCCCGGGACTAGCTGGGGGGAGCAGTACTTC.

CDR3 protein: CASSLDTYPGPQYF. The CDR3 bases are TGTGCCAGCAGCTTAGATACGTATCCCGGGCCGCAGTATTTT. This chain connects TRBV11-2 to TRBJ2-3; D gene ambiguous. Between the trimmed V and J ends, which lost 0 bases and 10 bases, there was a span of 14 bases. CDR1 SGHAT and CDR2 FQNNGV come from the germline V gene. This CDR3 is built from 14 residues.

The CDR3: CASSTGGRSGTQYF. The CDR3 nucleotides read TGTGCCAGCAGTACGGGCGGGAGGAGTGGTACGCAGTATTTT. V and J are TRBV2 and TRBJ2-3, with 8 nucleotides matching TRBD2. CDR1 SNHLY and CDR2 FYNNEI come from the germline V gene. The CDR3 has 14 residues. V gave up 5 bases and J gave up 8 bases; unmatched junction bases: 9.

This chain connects TRBV6-6 to TRBJ2-1; 7 bases align to TRBD2. Germline values: CDR1 MNHNY, CDR2 SVGAGI (reference sequence). This CDR3 has 14 residues. The trim removed 7 bases at V and 6 bases at J, leaving 9 bases unmatched. Written as DNA, the CDR3 is TGTGCCAGCAAGGGGACTACCAGAGCCAATGAGCAGTTCTTC. Its translation: CASKGTTRANEQFF.